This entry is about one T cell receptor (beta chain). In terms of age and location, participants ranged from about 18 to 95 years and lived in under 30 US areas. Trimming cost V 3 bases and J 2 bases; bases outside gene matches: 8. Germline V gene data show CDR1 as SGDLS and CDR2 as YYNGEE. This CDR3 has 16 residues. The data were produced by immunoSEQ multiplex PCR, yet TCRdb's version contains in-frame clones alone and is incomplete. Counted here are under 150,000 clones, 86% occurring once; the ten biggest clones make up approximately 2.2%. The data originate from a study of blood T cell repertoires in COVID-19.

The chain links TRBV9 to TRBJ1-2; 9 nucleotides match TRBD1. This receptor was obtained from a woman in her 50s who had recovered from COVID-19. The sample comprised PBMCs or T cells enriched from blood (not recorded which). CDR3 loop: CASSAWTGAPNYGYTF. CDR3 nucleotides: TGTGCCAGCAGCGCGTGGACAGGGGCCCCAAACTATGGCTACACCTTC. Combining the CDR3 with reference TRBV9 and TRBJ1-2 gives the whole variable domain DSGVTQTPKHLITATGQRVTLRCSPRSGDLSVYWYQQSLDQGLQFLIQYYNGEERAKGNILERFSAQQFPDLHSELNLSSLELGDSALYFCASSAWTGAPNYGYTFGSGTRLTVV.